These 15 T cell receptor beta chains were all obtained from the same sample, sequenced in a study of blood T cell repertoires in COVID-19. Sequencing was performed with immunoSEQ multiplex PCR; in TCRdb, only in-frame clones are kept and a portion is missing. Here the sample spans about 83,000 clones, approximately 90% being singletons. Sample: peripheral blood. These receptors were taken from a woman aged 50 to 65 with active or convalescent COVID-19.

The chain joins TRBV7-2 to TRBJ2-5; 8 nucleotides match TRBD2. The CDR3 extends over 14 amino acids. V gave up 1 base and J gave up 5 bases; unmatched junction bases: 3. CDR1 is SGHTA, CDR2 FQGNSA, per germline. CDR3 protein: CASSLVRGGETQYF. CDR3 coding DNA: TGTGCCAGCAGCTTAGTCCGGGGGGGGGAGACCCAGTACTTC.

This chain uses TRBV7-9 with TRBJ1-6; D is unresolved. This CDR3 is 18 amino acids long. V gave up 5 bases and J gave up 0 bases, with 17 bases separating them. Germline V gene sequence: CDR1 SEHNR, CDR2 FQNEAQ (reference sequence). DNA for the CDR3: TGTGCCAGCAGCATTACCCGGGGATCGGGCTCCTATAATTCACCCCTCCACTTT. Its translation is CASSITRGSGSYNSPLHF.

The chain couples TRBV19 to TRBJ2-1; 10 nucleotides agree with TRBD1. CDR1 is LNHDA, CDR2 SQIVND, per germline (reference sequence). The CDR3 has 13 amino acids. The junction had 4 bases not matched to a gene; V was cut back by 7 bases and J by 7 bases. CDR3 loop: CASNGQGGNEQFF. CDR3 nucleotide sequence: TGTGCCAGTAACGGACAGGGGGGAAATGAGCAGTTCTTC.

This clone occurred a few times. At the DNA level, this CDR3 is encoded by other sequences in the same sample as well. The chain carries TRBV27 and TRBJ2-5; D remains unclear. The CDR3 is 13 amino acids. Germline V gives CDR1 MNHEY, CDR2 SMNVEV (reference sequence). V shed 0 bases and J shed 2 bases, with 4 bases lying between them. The CDR3 DNA follows: TGTGCCAGCAGTTTATCAGCGCAAGAGACCCAGTACTTC. This sequence encodes CASSLSAQETQYF.

The gene calls are TRBV5-1 and TRBJ2-7; 7 bases match TRBD2. The CDR3 extends over 15 amino acids. The V segment lost 3 bases and the J segment 1 base; nucleotides outside the gene matches: 7. The germline CDR1 and CDR2 sequences are SGHRS and YFSETQ. DNA of the CDR3: TGCGCCAGCAGCTCCCCGCGGGGGACGTCCTACGAGCAGTACTTC. Its translation: CASSSPRGTSYEQYF.

The chain links TRBV2 to TRBJ2-7; tentative D call: TRBD1 (6 bases). Per the germline V gene, CDR1 is SNHLY and CDR2 is FYNNEI. V lost 6 bases and J lost 6, with 18 bases in between. This CDR3 region has 14 residues. The CDR3 bases are TGTGCCAGCAGCTATAGGCCGGGACAACCCGAGCAGTACTTC. It codes for CASSYRPGQPEQYF.

There are a few counts of this clone. The chain joins TRBV21-1 to TRBJ1-1; no check of the table's D call, TRBD1, against the DNA was made. TRBV21-1 is an annotated pseudogene. The CDR3 runs 12 residues. CDR3 residues: CASSGPNTEAFF. CDR3 sequence (DNA): TGTGCCAGCAGCGGGCCGAACACTGAAGCTTTCTTT.

V and J are TRBV15 and TRBJ2-6; TRBD1 is a possible D gene (6 bases). Looked up from germline, CDR1 is LNHNV and CDR2 is YYDKDF (reference sequence). V was shortened by 0 bases and J by 3 bases, with 15 bases between the two germline ends. The CDR3 spans 18 residues. The CDR3 nucleotides read TGTGCCACCAGCAGAGATTCAGGGGCCCCGGATGGGGCCAACGTCCTGACTTTC. Translated, it gives CATSRDSGAPDGANVLTF.

The chain employs TRBV7-8 and TRBJ1-5; D unresolved. Per germline, CDR1 SGHVS and CDR2 FQNEAQ. The germline V and J ends were trimmed by 8 bases and 4 bases, with 6 bases remaining between them. This CDR3 region has 11 residues. Here the CDR3 DNA reads TGTGCCAGCGGGGAGAATCAGCCCCAGCATTTT. It is translated as CASGENQPQHF.

The chain has TRBV9 and TRBJ2-7, with a weak D call TRBD2 (6 bases). This CDR3 region has 16 residues. Germline V gene sequence: CDR1 SGDLS, CDR2 YYNGEE. V was trimmed by 0 bases and J by 3 bases, leaving 16 bases between them. The CDR3 nucleotides are TGTGCCAGCAGCGTAGAAGGAGGGCCCCTCGACTACGAGCAGTACTTC. This gives the protein CASSVEGGPLDYEQYF. Drawing the rest from reference TRBV9 and TRBJ2-7, the complete variable domain is DSGVTQTPKHLITATGQRVTLRCSPRSGDLSVYWYQQSLDQGLQFLIQYYNGEERAKGNILERFSAQQFPDLHSELNLSSLELGDSALYFCASSVEGGPLDYEQYFGPGTRLTVT.

This clone has more than one count but fewer than ten. The chain joins TRBV7-2 to TRBJ1-1; unclear D gene. V lost 2 bases, J lost 0 bases, and 7 bases lay in between. Germline loops: CDR1 SGHTA, CDR2 FQGNSA. The CDR3 length is 14 residues. The CDR3, as DNA: TGTGCCAGCAGCTTAAGACAAGTGAACACTGAAGCTTTCTTT. It translates to CASSLRQVNTEAFF.

The chain has TRBV4-2 and TRBJ2-3, with 8 bases identical to TRBD2. Germline V lookup: CDR1 LGHNA, CDR2 YNFKEQ. The CDR3 runs 17 residues. J gave up 2 bases and V 3 bases, and 10 bases lay outside the gene matches. CDR3 sequence reads: CASSHPPGTRYTDTQYF. In DNA, the CDR3 is TGTGCCAGCAGCCACCCCCCCGGGACTAGGTACACAGATACGCAGTATTTT.

V is TRBV7-2 and J is TRBJ2-3; 13 bases map to TRBD2. Germline values: CDR1 SGHTA, CDR2 FQGNSA. There are 18 residues in the CDR3. V lost 2 bases to trimming and J lost 0 bases; unmatched junction nucleotides: 5. Here the CDR3 reads CASSLHTSGGASTDTQYF. The DNA of the CDR3 is TGTGCCAGCAGCTTACACACTAGCGGGGGGGCCAGCACAGATACGCAGTATTTT.

In the case of this clone: This sample also contains other DNA sequences that code for the same CDR3. J is TRBJ1-1 and V is TRBV15; the D is unclear. The CDR3 runs to 14 residues. Germline V gene lookup returns CDR1 LNHNV and CDR2 YYDKDF (reference sequence). The germline V and J ends were trimmed by 5 bases and 1 base, with 11 bases remaining between them. The CDR3 sequence: CATSLRGGNTEAFF. The CDR3 region has the DNA TGTGCCACCAGCCTCCGGGGAGGGAACACTGAAGCTTTCTTT.

The DNA of the CDR3 is TGCGCCAGCAGCTTGGAGGGCAGGGCTACGAACACTGAAGCTTTCTTT. Protein sequence: CASSLEGRATNTEAFF. The gene calls are TRBV5-1 and TRBJ1-1, with D perhaps TRBD1 (5 bases). This CDR3 spans 16 amino acids. The V end lost 0 bases, the J end lost 1 base, and 13 bases lay between the germline ends. Germline loops: CDR1 SGHRS, CDR2 YFSETQ.